What follows is one T cell receptor beta chain and its context. The CDR3 has 16 amino acids. Germline CDR1 reads SNHLY; CDR2 reads FYNNEI. The V gene lost 4 bases and the J gene lost 2 bases, with 15 bases spanning the gap. The data were obtained in a study of cytomegalovirus exposure and HLA in healthy donors. Across the study: Early on, a data release was issued that held roughly 84 million unique TCRs from HLA-typed donors.

Primers for the PCR totalled 60 Vbeta and 13 Jbeta. Libraries were prepared by immunoSEQ multiplex PCR; TCRdb keeps only in-frame clonotypes and omits some of them. The table includes about 88,000 clones, roughly 70% detected once. The sample taken for sequencing was PBMCs. This sequence was found in a woman aged 18 to 35 in good health and CMV-seropositive. The chain employs TRBV2 and TRBJ1-3, with no clear D. The CDR3 spells CASSGREARTGNTIYF. The CDR3 bases are TGTGCCAGCAGTGGACGGGAGGCTCGGACTGGAAACACCATATATTTT.